Below are 20 T cell receptor beta chains sequenced from a single sample in a study of cytomegalovirus exposure and HLA in healthy donors. Primers for the PCR totalled 60 Vbeta and 13 Jbeta. Clones were read by immunoSEQ multiplex PCR, and TCRdb kept only the in-frame ones, dropping some. Of hundreds of thousands of clones listed, roughly four fifths are singletons. Sequenced material: PBMCs. The receptors shown here come from a girl aged 5-17 years in good health and CMV-seronegative.

The chain is built from TRBV28 and TRBJ2-1; tentatively, D is TRBD2 (6 bases). CDR1 and CDR2 from the germline V gene are MDHEN and SYDVKM. The CDR3 is 17 amino acids. V dropped 6 bases and J dropped 3 bases, with 21 bases sitting between them. CDR3 DNA: TGTGCCAGCAGACGTAATTATGGCGGGATACGCTACAATGAGCAGTTCTTC. Protein: CASRRNYGGIRYNEQFF.

The chain couples TRBV5-4 to TRBJ2-5; D unclear. CDR3 size: 14 residues. Trimming cost V 0 bases and J 2 bases, with 8 bases left between them. Germline V gene data show CDR1 as SGHNT and CDR2 as YYREEE (reference sequence). The CDR3 nucleotides are TGTGCCAGCAGCTTGGGATCCAGTCAAGAGACCCAGTACTTC. Translating it yields CASSLGSSQETQYF.

The genes are TRBV13 and TRBJ2-5; perhaps TRBD2 as D (6 bases). This CDR3 contains 16 residues. Per the germline V gene, CDR1 is PRHDT and CDR2 is FYEKMQ (reference sequence). The V gene lost 5 bases and the J gene lost 3 bases, with 19 bases spanning the gap. CDR3 nucleotides: TGTGCCAGCAGCGGAGGGGAGTTAGTCCCCGAAGAGACCCAGTACTTC. It encodes CASSGGELVPEETQYF.

V gene TRBV7-6 combines with J gene TRBJ2-7, with 7 bases matching TRBD1. The CDR3 consists of 13 residues. Germline CDR1 and CDR2: SGHVS and FNYEAQ. V gave up 8 bases and J gave up 2 bases; unmatched junction bases: 6. In nucleotides, the CDR3 is TGTGCCAGCGCCCGGGACAGTACCTACGAGCAGTACTTC. Its protein product is CASARDSTYEQYF.

This clone was observed once. The V and J genes are TRBV19 and TRBJ2-7; 9 bases align to TRBD1. Germline V gives CDR1 LNHDA, CDR2 SQIVND (reference sequence). The V segment lost 8 bases and the J segment 3 bases; nucleotides outside the gene matches: 5. The CDR3 runs 13 residues. For the CDR3, the DNA is TGTGCCAGTGGTGGGGACAGGGTCTACGAGCAGTACTTC. Translated: CASGGDRVYEQYF.

This chain connects TRBV4-3 to TRBJ2-1, with 10 bases matching TRBD2. From germline, CDR1 is LGHNA and CDR2 YSLEER. Trimming cost V 0 bases and J 10 bases; bases outside gene matches: 9. The CDR3 sequence is 16 residues long. The CDR3 DNA reads TGCGCCAGCAGCCAAGACCCCAGCGGGGGGGCCGGAGAGCAGTTCTTC. Its translation is CASSQDPSGGAGEQFF.

The chain is built from TRBV28 and TRBJ2-3; 9 bases are shared with TRBD2. With 3 bases clipped from V and 0 bases from J, the junction kept 7 bases outside the gene matches. Germline CDR1 MDHEN, CDR2 SYDVKM. This CDR3 is 17 amino acids long. CDR3 sequence (DNA): TGTGCCAGCAGTTTGCCGAGCGGGGGGACTAGCACAGATACGCAGTATTTT. Encoded protein: CASSLPSGGTSTDTQYF.

This clone was found a few times. The chain uses TRBV6-1 and TRBJ1-1, with D maybe TRBD1 (6 bases). CDR3 length equals 16 residues. Trimming cost V 4 bases and J 1 base, with 16 bases left between them. Germline CDR1 MNHNS, CDR2 SASEGT. CDR3 sequence: CASSVGLGRGNTEAFF. Written as DNA, the CDR3 is TGTGCCAGCAGTGTAGGTCTGGGCAGGGGGAACACTGAAGCTTTCTTT.

CDR3 residues: CASSLGGENYGYTF. In nucleotides, the CDR3 is TGTGCCAGCAGCTTAGGGGGGGAGAACTATGGCTACACCTTC. V usage is TRBV7-3 and J usage is TRBJ1-2, with D perhaps TRBD1 (5 bases). V gave up 2 bases and J gave up 2 bases, with 9 bases separating them. The germline V gene encodes CDR1 SGHTA and CDR2 FQGTGA. The CDR3 contains 14 residues. Full variable domain (missing parts from reference TRBV7-3 and TRBJ1-2): GAGVSQTPSNKVTEKGKYVELRCDPISGHTALYWYRQSLGQGPEFLIYFQGTGAADDSGLPNDRFFAVRPEGSVSTLKIQRTERGDSAVYLCASSLGGENYGYTFGSGTRLTVV.

This rearrangement joins TRBV5-1 to TRBJ2-5, with D possibly matching TRBD1 (5 bases). The CDR3 is made up of 15 amino acids. In germline, CDR1 is SGHRS, CDR2 YFSETQ. Trimming pared 0 bases from V and 3 bases from J, leaving 12 bases between. CDR3 sequence: CASSLGGRVKETQYF. The CDR3 DNA follows: TGCGCCAGCAGCTTGGGTGGCAGGGTTAAAGAGACCCAGTACTTC.

The chain employs TRBV5-1 and TRBJ1-2; the D gene is possibly TRBD1 (5 bases). This CDR3 comprises 16 residues. Germline V lookup: CDR1 SGHRS, CDR2 YFSETQ. V was shortened by 6 bases and J by 10 bases, with 28 bases between the two germline ends. In nucleotides, the CDR3 is TGCGCCAGCACCCCCTCGGTCGGGGGTGCCGGGCTTTACTACACCTTC. Translation: CASTPSVGGAGLYYTF.

The genes are TRBV28 and TRBJ2-7; 9 bases align to TRBD2. Germline V gene data show CDR1 as MDHEN and CDR2 as SYDVKM. The trim removed 5 bases at V and 2 bases at J, leaving 4 bases unmatched. This CDR3 is built from 14 residues. The CDR3 nucleotides are TGTGCCAGCAGTACGACTAGCGGCACCTACGAGCAGTACTTC. Translation gives CASSTTSGTYEQYF.

The genes are TRBV9 and TRBJ2-7, with 9 bases lining up with TRBD1. Germline V lookup: CDR1 SGDLS, CDR2 YYNGEE. The junction had 8 bases not matched to a gene; V was cut back by 3 bases and J by 4 bases. The CDR3 has 15 amino acids. CDR3 amino acids: CASSAGTGSFYEQYF. CDR3 bases: TGTGCCAGCAGCGCCGGGACAGGGTCATTTTACGAGCAGTACTTC.

The genes are TRBV28 and TRBJ1-1; D might be TRBD1 (6 bases). Trimming removed 4 bases at V and 5 bases at J, with 17 bases between. The V gene's germline CDR1 is MDHEN and CDR2 SYDVKM. CDR3 length: 15 residues. CDR3 loop: CASSSPSGGRTEAFF. The CDR3 DNA reads TGTGCCAGCAGTTCGCCCTCGGGGGGCCGGACTGAAGCTTTCTTT.

The CDR3 sequence: CASSGGQGIGSPLHF. In DNA, the CDR3 is TGTGCCAGCAGTGGCGGACAGGGTATAGGGTCACCCCTCCACTTT. The J gene is TRBJ1-6, the V gene TRBV28; 8 bases are shared with TRBD1. Germline lookup yields CDR1 MDHEN and CDR2 SYDVKM. Losses at the gene ends were 5 bases for V and 10 bases for J; bases not matched to a gene: 10. The length of the CDR3 is 15 residues.

The chain has TRBV7-6 and TRBJ1-1; 7 bases agree with TRBD1. This CDR3 spans 14 amino acids. Trimming at V came to 5 bases and at J to 2 bases, leaving 5 bases not matched to a gene. Germline CDR1 and CDR2: SGHVS and FNYEAQ. CDR3 protein: CASSPRQGNTEAFF. CDR3 coding DNA: TGTGCCAGCAGCCCCCGACAGGGTAACACTGAAGCTTTCTTT. The variable domain in full, with the rest retrieved from reference TRBV7-6 and TRBJ1-1, is GAGVSQSPRYKVTKRGQDVALRCDPISGHVSLYWYRQALGQGPEFLTYFNYEAQQDKSGLPNDRFSAERPEGSISTLTIQRTEQRDSAMYRCASSPRQGNTEAFFGQGTRLTVV.

The chain couples TRBV27 to TRBJ2-1; TRBD2 matches 7 bases. Trimming took 5 bases from V and 5 from J; bases not matched to a gene: 6. Looked up from germline, CDR1 is MNHEY and CDR2 is SMNVEV (reference sequence). The CDR3 extends over 14 amino acids. The CDR3 DNA is TGTGCCAGCAGTCCTCATGGGACTAACAATGAGCAGTTCTTC. Translating gives CASSPHGTNNEQFF.

The chain recombines TRBV2 with TRBJ1-1, with D possibly being TRBD1 (6 bases). V lost 4 bases to trimming and J lost 1 base, with 22 bases between them. Germline assignment: CDR1 SNHLY and CDR2 FYNNEI. This CDR3 spans 18 amino acids. CDR3 loop: CASSGSYGTGSKNTEAFF. The CDR3 nucleotides are TGTGCCAGCAGTGGAAGCTATGGTACAGGGTCCAAGAACACTGAAGCTTTCTTT.

The V and J genes are TRBV6-1 and TRBJ1-5; the D is unclear. Germline lookup yields CDR1 MNHNS and CDR2 SASEGT. V lost 4 bases, J lost 1 base, and 14 bases lay in between. The CDR3 length is 16 residues. CDR3 in DNA: TGTGCCAGCAGTGTATACAGATCCCAAAGCAATCAGCCCCAGCATTTT. Its translation: CASSVYRSQSNQPQHF.

The CDR3 region is CATSSESGHISGNTIYF. The CDR3 DNA reads TGTGCCACCAGCTCCGAGTCGGGACATATCTCTGGAAACACCATATATTTT. The V and J genes are TRBV15 and TRBJ1-3, with D possibly matching TRBD1 (6 bases). Germline assignment: CDR1 LNHNV and CDR2 YYDKDF (reference sequence). V lost 5 bases and J lost 0, with 17 bases in between. CDR3 length: 17 amino acids.